The 6 T cell receptor beta chains below all came from one sample that was sequenced in a study of OX40 agonist ivuxolimab in advanced cancers. Profiling relied on immunoSEQ multiplex PCR, and the TCRdb table lists in-frame clones only, not all of them. This sample has some 100,000 clones, with approximately 90% found just once. The specimen comprised CD4+ or CD8+ T cells sorted from blood, sampled in a trial of the OX40 agonist ivuxolimab. These receptors were taken from an adult with an advanced solid tumor such as melanoma, head and neck, liver or kidney cancer.

This chain joins TRBV6-6 and TRBJ2-7; TRBD2 matches 8 bases. The CDR3 sequence is 16 residues long. Germline V gene lookup returns CDR1 MNHNY and CDR2 SVGAGI (reference sequence). Losses at the gene ends were 2 bases for V and 4 bases for J; bases not matched to a gene: 10. DNA of the CDR3: TGTGCCAGCAGTTACCCCCAGAGCGGGAGAACGTACGAGCAGTACTTC. Protein: CASSYPQSGRTYEQYF.

This chain uses TRBV4-1 with TRBJ1-1, with D perhaps matching TRBD1 (5 bases). Germline CDR1 is MGHRA and CDR2 is YSYEKL. Trimming stripped 4 bases from V and 1 base from J, with 7 bases between. The CDR3 contains 13 residues. The CDR3 DNA sequence: TGCGCCAGCAGCCTTCAGGGGAACACTGAAGCTTTCTTT. Protein product: CASSLQGNTEAFF.

A few counts support this clone. V and J are TRBV19 and TRBJ1-5; no clear D. The CDR3 runs 16 residues. Germline loops: CDR1 LNHDA, CDR2 SQIVND (reference sequence). Trimming pared 4 bases from V and 1 base from J, leaving 14 bases between. The CDR3: CASSTTGFESNQPQHF. In DNA, the CDR3 is TGTGCCAGTAGTACCACGGGGTTCGAAAGCAATCAGCCCCAGCATTTT.

The chain uses TRBV18 and TRBJ2-6; D uncertain. The germline V and J ends were trimmed by 5 bases and 0 bases, with 8 bases remaining between them. There are 15 residues in the CDR3. Germline loops: CDR1 KGHSH, CDR2 LQKENI. CDR3 in amino acids: CASSTRVSGANVLTF. The CDR3 DNA sequence: TGTGCCAGCTCAACCAGAGTCTCTGGGGCCAACGTCCTGACTTTC.

This chain uses TRBV4-2 with TRBJ2-7; 8 nucleotides match TRBD1. This CDR3 region has 15 residues. Germline values: CDR1 LGHNA, CDR2 YNFKEQ. The J segment lost 7 bases and the V segment lost 0 bases, leaving 8 bases of the junction unmatched. CDR3 residues: CASSQDDRGLKEQYF. The DNA for the CDR3 is TGTGCCAGCAGCCAAGACGACAGGGGCCTAAAAGAGCAGTACTTC.

The rearrangement uses TRBV7-2 and TRBJ2-4; TRBD2 is a possible D gene (6 bases). Looked up from germline, CDR1 is SGHTA and CDR2 is FQGNSA. This CDR3 spans 14 amino acids. The V end lost 5 bases, the J end lost 7 bases, and 15 bases lay between the germline ends. CDR3 loop: CASSPLASGNIQYF. The CDR3 DNA reads TGTGCCAGCAGCCCCCTAGCGAGTGGGAACATTCAGTACTTC.